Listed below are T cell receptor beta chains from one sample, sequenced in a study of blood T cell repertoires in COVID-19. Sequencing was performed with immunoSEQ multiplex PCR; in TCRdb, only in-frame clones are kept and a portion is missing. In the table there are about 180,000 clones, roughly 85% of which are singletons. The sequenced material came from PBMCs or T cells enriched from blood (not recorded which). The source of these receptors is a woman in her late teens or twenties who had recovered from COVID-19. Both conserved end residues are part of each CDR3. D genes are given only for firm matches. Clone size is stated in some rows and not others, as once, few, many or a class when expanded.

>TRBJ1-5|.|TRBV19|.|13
TGTGCCAGTCGGATTGACAGAAATCAGCCCCAGCATTTT
CASRIDRNQPQHF
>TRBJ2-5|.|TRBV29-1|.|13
TGCAGCGTTGAAGAGAACGGGAGTTCGACCCAGTACTTC
CSVEENGSSTQYF
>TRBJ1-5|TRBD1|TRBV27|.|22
TGTGCCAGCAGTCCCCGATCGTGGGCGGGACAGGGGGGCCTCACGATTAATCAGCCCCAGCATTTT
CASSPRSWAGQGGLTINQPQHF
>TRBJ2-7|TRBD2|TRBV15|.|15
TGTGCCACCAGCAGAGAGGACGGGGGGGGCCGAGAGCAGTACTTC
CATSREDGGGREQYF
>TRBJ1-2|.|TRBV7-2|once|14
TGTGCCAGCACTCGGGACACCGAAAACTATGGCTACACCTTC
CASTRDTENYGYTF
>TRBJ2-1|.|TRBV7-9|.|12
TGTGCCAGCAGTAGAGACAGTAATGAGCAGTTCTTC
CASSRDSNEQFF
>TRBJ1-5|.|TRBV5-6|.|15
TGTGCCAGCAGCTTGGGTCGGGGTACCGATCAGCCCCAGCATTTT
CASSLGRGTDQPQHF
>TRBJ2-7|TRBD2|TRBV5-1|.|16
TGCGCCAGCAGCTTGCTCGTCGGGGGGGCGGAGAACGAGCAGTACTTC
CASSLLVGGAENEQYF
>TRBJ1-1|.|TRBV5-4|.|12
TGTGCCAGCAGCCCGGGGGGGGATGAAGCTTTCTTT
CASSPGGDEAFF
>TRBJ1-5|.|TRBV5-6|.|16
TGTGCCAGCAGCTTGATCAGCCAGACTACAAATCAGCCCCAGCATTTT
CASSLISQTTNQPQHF